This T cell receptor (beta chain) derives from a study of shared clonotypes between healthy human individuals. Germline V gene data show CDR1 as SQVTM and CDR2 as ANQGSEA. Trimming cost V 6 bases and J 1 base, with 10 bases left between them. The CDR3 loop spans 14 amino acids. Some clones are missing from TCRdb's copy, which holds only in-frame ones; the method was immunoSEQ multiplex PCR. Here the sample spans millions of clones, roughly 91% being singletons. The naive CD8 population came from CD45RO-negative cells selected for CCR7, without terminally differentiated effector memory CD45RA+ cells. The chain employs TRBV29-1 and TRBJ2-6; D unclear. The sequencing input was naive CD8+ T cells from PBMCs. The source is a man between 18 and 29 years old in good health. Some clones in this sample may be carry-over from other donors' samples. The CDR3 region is CSVLGFSGANVLTF. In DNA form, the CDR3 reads TGCAGCGTGCTTGGATTTTCTGGGGCCAACGTCCTGACTTTC.